Shown below are 31 T cell receptor beta chains from a single sample sequenced in a study of cytomegalovirus exposure and HLA in healthy donors. Use of 60 Vbeta and 13 Jbeta primers characterized the PCR. Profiled with immunoSEQ multiplex PCR; TCRdb holds only in-frame clones, not every one. This sample has 150,000 to 200,000 clones; roughly 79% occur once, and the top ten carry 1%. The material sequenced was PBMCs. These receptors all come from a woman between 35 and 50 years old in good health and CMV-seronegative.

The chain links TRBV4-1 to TRBJ2-1; 10 bases agree with TRBD2. With 4 bases clipped from V and 5 bases from J, the junction kept 11 bases outside the gene matches. The germline V gene encodes CDR1 MGHRA and CDR2 YSYEKL. This CDR3 spans 17 amino acids. The CDR3 nucleotides are TGCGCCAGCAGCCGAACCACGGGGACTAGCGTAAACAATGAGCAGTTCTTC. Protein: CASSRTTGTSVNNEQFF.

The genes are TRBV30 and TRBJ1-2, with D perhaps matching TRBD1 (5 bases). Germline CDR1 is GTSNPN and CDR2 is SVGIG (reference sequence). The CDR3 covers 14 residues. V lost 1 base, J lost 5 bases, and 14 bases lay in between. The CDR3, as DNA: TGTGCCTGGAGTGAAGGGGCAGCCTCATATGGCTACACCTTC. This gives the protein CAWSEGAASYGYTF.

The chain links TRBV2 to TRBJ2-7; tentative D call: TRBD1 (6 bases). Germline lookup yields CDR1 SNHLY and CDR2 FYNNEI. This CDR3 contains 15 residues. V lost 2 bases and J lost 0, with 11 bases in between. The CDR3 sequence: CASSERQGPSYEQYF. CDR3 in DNA: TGTGCCAGCAGTGAACGGCAGGGGCCCTCCTACGAGCAGTACTTC.

The DNA for the CDR3 is TGTGCCAGCAGTTTGGACAGGGGACAGGAGACCCAGTACTTC. It is translated as CASSLDRGQETQYF. The chain joins TRBV6-5 to TRBJ2-5; 9 bases agree with TRBD1. Germline assignment: CDR1 MNHEY and CDR2 SVGAGI. V lost 4 bases, J lost 5 bases, and 5 bases stayed unmatched. The CDR3 contains 14 residues.

The V gene is TRBV7-8, the J gene TRBJ2-1, with 12 bases lining up with TRBD2. This CDR3 is 16 amino acids long. Germline CDR1 is SGHVS and CDR2 is FQNEAQ. The J segment lost 9 bases and the V segment lost 0 bases, leaving 6 bases of the junction unmatched. The CDR3 bases are TGTGCCAGCAGCTTAGCGACTAGCGGGAGAAATCCTGAGCAGTTCTTC. Its translation is CASSLATSGRNPEQFF.

This clone was recorded once. The V gene is TRBV5-4, the J gene TRBJ2-7; D is uncertain. CDR1 SGHNT and CDR2 YYREEE come from the germline V gene (reference sequence). Between the trimmed V and J ends, which lost 0 bases and 4 bases, there was a span of 11 bases. CDR3 length: 14 residues. The CDR3 region has the DNA TGTGCCAGCAGCTTGGACAGTCCGCTTTACGAGCAGTACTTC. Protein product: CASSLDSPLYEQYF.

The rearrangement links TRBV7-9 to TRBJ2-7; 8 bases line up with TRBD1. The germline V gene encodes CDR1 SEHNR and CDR2 FQNEAQ (reference sequence). The J segment lost 9 bases and the V segment lost 4 bases, leaving 5 bases of the junction unmatched. The CDR3 has 12 amino acids. The CDR3 is CASSSRGQVQYF. CDR3 nucleotides: TGTGCCAGCAGCTCCCGGGGACAGGTGCAGTACTTC.

This clone has a handful of counts. The chain combines TRBV6-1 with TRBJ1-1, with a weak D call TRBD1 (6 bases). CDR1 is MNHNS, CDR2 SASEGT, per germline. CDR3 length: 13 residues. Trimming pared 6 bases from V and 5 bases from J, leaving 13 bases between. The DNA for the CDR3 is TGTGCCAGCAGAACCAGGGGTGAGACTGAAGCTTTCTTT. Translated, it gives CASRTRGETEAFF.

This clone came up a few times. This chain uses TRBV29-1 with TRBJ2-4; 7 positions match TRBD2. The CDR3 length is 14 residues. Trimming at V came to 4 bases and at J to 2 bases, leaving 5 bases not matched to a gene. Germline CDR1 and CDR2: SQVTM and ANQGSEA. DNA of the CDR3: TGCAGCGTTGTGCAGGGAGGGTCCAAAAACATTCAGTACTTC. This translates into CSVVQGGSKNIQYF.

This clone was observed a handful of times. The V gene is TRBV10-3, the J gene TRBJ1-2; D not resolved. The germline gives CDR1 ENHRY, CDR2 SYGVKD. The V end was cut by 4 bases, the J end by 6 bases, with 12 bases between. The CDR3 totals 13 residues. CDR3: CAISVRERDGYTF. The CDR3 region has the DNA TGTGCCATCAGTGTGAGGGAGCGGGATGGCTACACCTTC.

The chain recombines TRBV11-3 with TRBJ2-2; 7 bases agree with TRBD2. With V trimmed by 0 bases and J by 6 bases, 4 bases remained unmatched. Germline loops: CDR1 SGHNT, CDR2 YENEEA. The CDR3 is 15 residues long. CDR3 amino acids: CASSLDPSGAGELFF. As DNA, the CDR3 is TGTGCCAGCAGCTTAGACCCCAGCGGGGCCGGGGAGCTGTTTTTT.

In this sample, this clone turned up a few times. The rearrangement uses TRBV27 and TRBJ2-7, with 7 bases fitting TRBD2. This CDR3 region has 16 residues. V was pared by 11 bases and J by 2 bases, with 18 bases of the junction left unmatched. CDR1 is MNHEY and CDR2 is SMNVEV in the germline V gene (reference sequence). The CDR3 region has the DNA TGTGCCGGAGTTTTCTTAGCCGGGAGGCATCCCTACGAGCAGTACTTC. Translation gives CAGVFLAGRHPYEQYF.

A few counts support this clone. The V call is TRBV6-1, the J call TRBJ2-3; 16 bases match TRBD2. Germline lookup yields CDR1 MNHNS and CDR2 SASEGT. The CDR3 has 15 residues. V was pared by 7 bases and J by 5 bases, with 3 bases of the junction left unmatched. CDR3 nucleotide sequence: TGTGCCAGCATGGGGACTAGCGGGAGGGGAGATACGCAGTATTTT. This codes for CASMGTSGRGDTQYF.

The chain uses TRBV9 and TRBJ2-3, with 8 bases aligning to TRBD2. The CDR3 covers 16 residues. The trim removed 0 bases at V and 5 bases at J, leaving 8 bases unmatched. The germline gives CDR1 SGDLS, CDR2 YYNGEE. CDR3 in amino acids: CASSVGGSGKGDTQYF. The CDR3 nucleotides read TGTGCCAGCAGCGTAGGGGGTAGCGGGAAAGGAGATACGCAGTATTTT.

The chain joins TRBV7-6 to TRBJ2-1, with a possible D match to TRBD2 (6 bases). The germline CDR1 and CDR2 sequences are SGHVS and FNYEAQ. Deletions cut 5 bases from V and 5 bases from J, with 19 bases between. This CDR3 is 16 amino acids long. CDR3 sequence reads: CASSTRLDKRDNEQFF. As DNA, the CDR3 is TGTGCCAGCAGCACCCGACTAGATAAGCGTGACAATGAGCAGTTCTTC.

This chain joins TRBV20-1 and TRBJ2-1; D is possibly TRBD2 (5 bases). There are 11 residues in the CDR3. Trimming removed 6 bases at V and 6 bases at J, with 9 bases between. Germline CDR1 is DFQATT and CDR2 is SNEGSKA (reference sequence). The CDR3 DNA sequence: TGCAGTGCCAGCAGCGGCAATGAGCAGTTCTTC. Protein sequence: CSASSGNEQFF.

The chain recombines TRBV29-1 with TRBJ1-1; 7 nucleotides match TRBD1. Germline V gene data show CDR1 as SQVTM and CDR2 as ANQGSEA. Trimming at V came to 4 bases and at J to 5 bases, leaving 7 bases not matched to a gene. The CDR3 loop spans 13 amino acids. CDR3 bases: TGCAGCGTTGGCCGAGGGGGCGAGACTGAAGCTTTCTTT. Translating gives CSVGRGGETEAFF.

The chain employs TRBV10-3 and TRBJ1-3, with TRBD1 matching 11 bases. Germline V gene data show CDR1 as ENHRY and CDR2 as SYGVKD. This CDR3 is 17 amino acids long. V lost 8 bases to trimming and J lost 1 base; unmatched junction nucleotides: 10. CDR3: CAIAAGQGAGSGNTIYF. The CDR3 DNA follows: TGTGCCATCGCTGCCGGACAGGGGGCAGGTTCTGGAAACACCATATATTTT.

This chain uses TRBV4-1 with TRBJ2-3, with 10 bases that match TRBD1. This CDR3 spans 15 amino acids. The V and J ends lost 0 bases and 3 bases, in that order; junction bases with no gene match: 0. In germline, CDR1 is MGHRA, CDR2 YSYEKL. In nucleotides, the CDR3 is TGCGCCAGCAGCCAAGAGGACAGGGGGACAGATACGCAGTATTTT. Protein: CASSQEDRGTDTQYF.

The chain is built from TRBV29-1 and TRBJ1-5; possibly TRBD1 for D (6 bases). Trimming removed 6 bases at V and 4 bases at J, with 13 bases between. CDR1 is SQVTM and CDR2 is ANQGSEA in the germline V gene. This CDR3 contains 13 residues. The CDR3 sequence is CSVRGGPNQPQHF. CDR3 bases: TGCAGCGTCCGGGGGGGCCCTAATCAGCCCCAGCATTTT.

The V and J genes are TRBV10-2 and TRBJ1-5; a weak D match, TRBD1 (5 bases). The CDR3 runs 16 residues. Germline-derived CDR1 and CDR2 are WSHSY and SAAADI. V was cut by 3 bases and J by 0 bases, with 12 bases left in between. The CDR3 region has the DNA TGCGCCAGCAGTGATGCAGGGAAGTATAGCAATCAGCCCCAGCATTTT. It codes for CASSDAGKYSNQPQHF.

The rearrangement joins TRBV30 to TRBJ1-3; 8 bases map to TRBD1. CDR3 length: 16 residues. The trim removed 2 bases at V and 0 bases at J, leaving 6 bases unmatched. The V gene's germline CDR1 is GTSNPN and CDR2 SVGIG (reference sequence). CDR3: CAWSWDRTFSGNTIYF. DNA for the CDR3: TGTGCCTGGAGTTGGGACAGGACGTTCTCTGGAAACACCATATATTTT.

CDR3 coding DNA: TGCGCCAGCAGTCCTAGCGGAGGCTCCCAAGAGACCCAGTACTTC. Encoded protein: CASSPSGGSQETQYF. The chain uses TRBV5-1 and TRBJ2-5; 7 nucleotides line up with TRBD2. CDR1 is SGHRS, CDR2 YFSETQ, per germline. V dropped 5 bases and J dropped 1; count of bases not matched to a gene: 8. The CDR3 is made up of 15 amino acids.

V gene TRBV27 combines with J gene TRBJ1-4; D perhaps matches TRBD1 (5 bases). Trimming pared 2 bases from V and 8 bases from J, leaving 12 bases between. The CDR3 spans 14 residues. CDR1 is MNHEY and CDR2 is SMNVEV in the germline V gene (reference sequence). For the CDR3, the DNA is TGTGCCAGCAGTTTAGAAGGGGAGGAAGAAAAACTGTTTTTT. Amino acids: CASSLEGEEEKLFF.

This clone showed up just once. This chain connects TRBV6-5 to TRBJ1-2; TRBD1 might be the D (5 bases). Deletions cut 11 bases from V and 2 bases from J, with 12 bases between. The V gene's germline CDR1 is MNHEY and CDR2 SVGAGI. This CDR3 has 12 amino acids. CDR3: CAAHGGNYGYTF. Here the CDR3 DNA reads TGTGCCGCCCACGGGGGGAACTATGGCTACACCTTC.

The gene calls are TRBV12-1 and TRBJ2-7; the D segment call TRBD2 is taken from the table without a DNA check. TRBV12-1 is labeled a pseudogene. This CDR3 comprises 15 residues. The CDR3 coding sequence is TGTGCCAGCAGCTTAGTGAGGGACTACCACTACGAGCAGTACTTC. This sequence encodes CASSLVRDYHYEQYF.

This chain links TRBV9 with TRBJ2-1; TRBD2 might be the D (5 bases). V gave up 0 bases and J gave up 4 bases, with 11 bases separating them. CDR1 and CDR2 from the germline V gene are SGDLS and YYNGEE. There are 15 residues in the CDR3. The CDR3 loop is CASSVGAGSYNEQFF. The CDR3 DNA sequence: TGTGCCAGCAGCGTAGGGGCGGGCTCTTACAATGAGCAGTTCTTC.

A few counts support this clone. The J gene is TRBJ2-3, the V gene TRBV19; D is unclear. Trimming stripped 5 bases from V and 2 bases from J, with 14 bases between. The germline V gene encodes CDR1 LNHDA and CDR2 SQIVND (reference sequence). This CDR3 is 15 amino acids long. The CDR3 loop reads CASSLESPPTDTQYF. CDR3 sequence (DNA): TGTGCCAGTAGTCTCGAGAGTCCGCCCACAGATACGCAGTATTTT.

The chain employs TRBV7-3 and TRBJ2-7; TRBD1 agrees at 9 bases. The germline CDR1 and CDR2 sequences are SGHTA and FQGTGA. Trimming removed 5 bases from V and 3 bases from J; junction bases left unmatched: 2. This CDR3 contains 13 residues. CDR3 bases: TGTGCCAGCAGCCGGGACAGGGACTACGAGCAGTACTTC. This translates into CASSRDRDYEQYF.

This chain uses TRBV5-3 with TRBJ1-1; the D gene is possibly TRBD1 (5 bases). TRBV5-3 qualifies as an ORF whose function is uncertain. The germline V and J ends were trimmed by 0 bases and 4 bases, with 10 bases remaining between them. The CDR3 consists of 14 residues. DNA for the CDR3: TGTGCCAGAAGCTTGGTGTGCAGGGTCACTGAAGCTTTCTTT. The encoded protein is CARSLVCRVTEAFF.

The genes are TRBV5-4 and TRBJ1-1, with D maybe TRBD1 (6 bases). Trimming took off 1 base at V and 8 bases at J, with 12 bases between the two ends. CDR1 SGHNT and CDR2 YYREEE come from the germline V gene (reference sequence). This CDR3 is 13 amino acids long. CDR3 protein: CASSLRDKEEAFF. The CDR3 nucleotides are TGTGCCAGCAGCTTGAGGGACAAAGAAGAAGCTTTCTTT.